This T cell receptor beta chain was identified during a study of OX40 agonist ivuxolimab in advanced cancers. General notes on the study: Ivuxolimab, which targeted the costimulatory receptor OX40 (CD134), was an agonistic, fully human IgG2 monoclonal antibody. Intravenous ivuxolimab was administered to patients every 2 weeks at six dose levels: 0.01, 0.1, 0.3, 1.5, 3 and 10 mg/kg. Of the roughly 51 patients in dose escalation, 19 had hepatocellular carcinoma, some 15 had melanoma, 9 had renal cell carcinoma and 9 had head and neck cancer. The dose-escalation cohort was roughly 87% male with a mean age of approximately 60 years, ranging from roughly 23 to 79. Prior anti-PD-1, anti-PD-L1 or anti-CTLA-4 therapy was permitted, and about 40% of dose-escalation patients had received checkpoint inhibitors. Three dose-escalation patients achieved partial responses, one with hepatocellular carcinoma and two with cutaneous melanoma. Peripheral TCRbeta sequencing aimed to test whether ivuxolimab altered TCR sequence diversity and caused clonal T-cell expansion. The paper covers the monotherapy dose-escalation part of the phase I ivuxolimab trial, which included N = 52 patients. The research as a whole found: Which antigens the clonally expanded peripheral T cells were specific for was not determined. Low levels of normalized T-cell clonal expansion were also seen in some patients who did not respond. In the 0.1-3.0 mg/kg groups, partial responders were among the patients with the lowest normalized peripheral clonal expansion, particularly in CD8+ T cells. After ivuxolimab, CD8+ T cells had more expanded clones than CD4+ T cells on average. At doses of 0.1 to 3.0 mg/kg, clonal expansion of both CD4+ and CD8+ blood T cells was observed from baseline to week 6.

The CDR3 sequence holds 17 residues, the cysteine and phenylalanine included. Only CDR3 DNA remains: 51 bases, in frame from the first base. About this clone itself: There is no known antigen for this receptor. No much larger clonotype is one base removed from it; base qualities were not supplied.

The trial excluded patients who had a history of autoimmune disease or who were on systemic immunosuppression. In every dose cohort, peripheral blood was drawn for TCR sequencing at baseline, cycle 4 day 1, and cycle 7 day 1. Samples were obtained from an open-label, multicenter, first-in-human phase I dose-escalation trial of ivuxolimab. Adults with locally advanced or metastatic head and neck squamous cell, hepatocellular, melanoma or renal cell carcinoma were enrolled in the trial. Before TCR sequencing, CD4+ T cells and CD8+ T cells were sorted from peripheral blood as separate populations. Genomic DNA was extracted from sorted cells for sequencing of the TCRbeta CDR3 region. TCRbeta CDR3 regions were sequenced using the immunoSEQ Assay. In its TCRdb copy, this immuneACCESS table keeps in-frame sequences only and misses some clones. Where compared with another copy, unresolved V genes explain less than half of these, and the others have no known cause. In all, the sample holds around 88,000 clones, and roughly nine tenths of those were seen once. The ten largest clones capture roughly 0.5% of the sample.

Recombination joined TRBV21-1 with TRBJ2-1; the table's D call, TRBD2, was not checked against the DNA. TRBV21-1 is labeled a pseudogene. The sequenced sample was CD4+ or CD8+ T cells sorted from blood, obtained in a trial of the OX40 agonist ivuxolimab. The source of this sequence is an adult with an advanced solid tumor such as melanoma, head and neck, liver or kidney cancer. The CDR3 protein sequence reads: CASSSELPSGKDNEQFF. The sequenced DNA is TGTGCCAGCAGCAGCGAGCTACCTAGCGGGAAGGATAATGAGCAGTTCTTC.